These 26 T cell receptor beta chains were sequenced from one sample in a study of T cell changes during pregnancy in multiple sclerosis. The assay was immunoSEQ multiplex PCR, and TCRdb's table has in-frame clones only and misses some. The data show approximately 74,000 clones, approximately 92% seen once. The source was peripheral blood, collected before pregnancy. The receptor source for this set is a female donor with multiple sclerosis, enrolled in a pregnancy study.

V is TRBV2 and J is TRBJ1-2; maybe TRBD1 (6 bases). Germline CDR1 is SNHLY and CDR2 is FYNNEI. This CDR3 spans 16 amino acids. V was clipped by 3 bases and J by 4 bases, with 18 bases between them. CDR3 residues: CASSESRQASFYGYTF. CDR3 coding DNA: TGTGCCAGCAGTGAGAGCCGACAGGCGTCTTTCTATGGCTACACCTTC.

The chain recombines TRBV30 with TRBJ1-1; no clear D. CDR1 and CDR2 (germline): GTSNPN, SVGIG (reference sequence). The CDR3 contains 12 residues. Trimming took off 5 bases at V and 7 bases at J, with 14 bases between the two ends. The CDR3 sequence is CAWASLGGEAFF. In DNA, the CDR3 is TGTGCCTGGGCGTCGCTCGGAGGTGAAGCTTTCTTT.

J is TRBJ2-7 and V is TRBV7-9, with 12 bases aligning to TRBD2. CDR1 is SEHNR, CDR2 FQNEAQ, per germline (reference sequence). Losses at the gene ends were 5 bases for V and 5 bases for J; bases not matched to a gene: 10. This CDR3 region has 16 residues. The DNA for the CDR3 is TGTGCCAGCAGCGAGATCCTAGCGGGAGGGCCCCACGAGCAGTACTTC. Encoded protein: CASSEILAGGPHEQYF.

The V call is TRBV5-6, the J call TRBJ1-2; tentative D call: TRBD1 (5 bases). There are 14 residues in the CDR3. CDR1 SGHDT and CDR2 YYEEEE come from the germline V gene. V was trimmed by 2 bases and J by 4 bases, leaving 12 bases between them. For the CDR3, the DNA is TGTGCCAGCAGCTTTCCGGGGGAGGGCTATGGCTACACCTTC. Translating gives CASSFPGEGYGYTF.

This clone was detected many times. The chain carries TRBV19 and TRBJ2-1; 9 bases align to TRBD2. V lost 3 bases and J lost 3; bases outside the gene matches: 3. Germline V CDR1 and CDR2: LNHDA, SQIVND (reference sequence). The CDR3 is 15 residues long. CDR3 region: CASSMGLADYNEQFF. Here the CDR3 DNA reads TGTGCCAGTAGTATGGGACTAGCAGACTACAATGAGCAGTTCTTC.

J is TRBJ1-2 and V is TRBV1; whether TRBD1, the table's D call, matches the DNA was not checked. TRBV1 is marked as a pseudogene. The CDR3 contains 17 residues. CDR3 sequence: CTSSHKTGGEKNYGYTF. CDR3 bases: TGCACCAGCAGCCATAAGACAGGGGGCGAAAAGAACTATGGCTACACCTTC.

The V call is TRBV14, the J call TRBJ1-1, with no clear D. Germline values: CDR1 SGHDN, CDR2 FVKESK. V was cut by 2 bases and J by 2 bases, with 18 bases left in between. The CDR3 covers 17 residues. The CDR3 coding sequence is TGTGCCAGCAGCCAACTCCACGTCTTGGGCACTAACACTGAAGCTTTCTTT. Amino acid sequence: CASSQLHVLGTNTEAFF.

This clone was seen a single time. The J gene is TRBJ2-7, the V gene TRBV18, with a tentative D call TRBD1 (5 bases). Germline V CDR1 and CDR2: KGHSH, LQKENI. The length of the CDR3 is 14 residues. The V end was cut by 3 bases, the J end by 3 bases, with 12 bases between. Here the CDR3 DNA reads TGTGCCAGCTCACCCCAGAAGGACAACTACGAGCAGTACTTC. This encodes CASSPQKDNYEQYF.

The CDR3 loop is CASSQVGSGSREQYF. CDR3 bases: TGCGCCAGCAGCCAAGTGGGTAGCGGGAGTCGTGAGCAGTACTTC. This rearrangement joins TRBV4-1 to TRBJ2-7; 9 bases match TRBD2. The CDR3 is 15 residues long. Germline CDR1 and CDR2: MGHRA and YSYEKL. The J segment lost 7 bases and the V segment lost 1 base, leaving 8 bases of the junction unmatched.

This clone showed up just once. J is TRBJ2-5 and V is TRBV4-1; 7 bases agree with TRBD2. After removal of 2 bases from V and 5 bases from J, the junction contained 8 bases not matched to a gene. Germline V CDR1 and CDR2: MGHRA, YSYEKL. The CDR3 has 15 amino acids. As DNA, the CDR3 is TGCGCCAGCAGCCAACTCGCGGGAGCCCCTGAGACCCAGTACTTC. It is translated as CASSQLAGAPETQYF.

V is TRBV28 and J is TRBJ2-7; 9 bases are shared with TRBD1. This CDR3 is built from 13 residues. Germline CDR1 is MDHEN and CDR2 is SYDVKM. V gave up 7 bases and J gave up 2 bases; unmatched junction bases: 3. The CDR3 coding sequence is TGTGCCAGCAAGACAGGGGGACCCTACGAGCAGTACTTC. Translated, it gives CASKTGGPYEQYF.

CDR3 coding DNA: TGTGCCAGCAGCTTGGTCGGGTACGAGCAGTACTTC. Its translation: CASSLVGYEQYF. The chain links TRBV5-6 to TRBJ2-7, with no clear D. V lost 0 bases to trimming and J lost 4 bases, with 5 bases between them. This CDR3 comprises 12 residues. The germline gives CDR1 SGHDT, CDR2 YYEEEE.

This sequence joins TRBV5-1 and TRBJ1-3, with 7 bases aligning to TRBD1. V shed 1 base and J 4 bases; nucleotides not matched to a gene: 2. The germline gives CDR1 SGHRS, CDR2 YFSETQ. The CDR3 loop spans 14 amino acids. The CDR3, as DNA: TGCGCCAGCAGCTTGACAGGGGAGGGAAACACCATATATTTT. Protein: CASSLTGEGNTIYF.

This chain uses TRBV5-4 with TRBJ1-1; D remains unclear. The CDR3 has 15 residues. CDR1 and CDR2 (germline): SGHNT, YYREEE (reference sequence). Trimming removed 0 bases at V and 5 bases at J, with 14 bases between. The CDR3 reads CASSLDQRSGTEAFF. In DNA form, the CDR3 reads TGTGCCAGCAGCTTGGACCAAAGGTCGGGTACTGAAGCTTTCTTT.

This sequence joins TRBV19 and TRBJ1-4; no firm D call. Germline V CDR1 and CDR2: LNHDA, SQIVND (reference sequence). CDR3 size: 13 residues. V shed 4 bases and J shed 6 bases, with 9 bases lying between them. The DNA for the CDR3 is TGTGCCAGTAGTACCGGGGTTTATGAAAAACTGTTTTTT. It encodes CASSTGVYEKLFF.

The chain couples TRBV6-5 to TRBJ1-1; 7 bases line up with TRBD1. Trimming removed 6 bases from V and 5 bases from J; junction bases left unmatched: 12. This CDR3 has 15 residues. CDR1 is MNHEY and CDR2 is SVGAGI in the germline V gene. The CDR3 sequence is CASRTGTVQGTEAFF. The CDR3 DNA sequence: TGTGCCAGCAGGACCGGGACAGTTCAGGGTACTGAAGCTTTCTTT.

The rearrangement joins TRBV6-4 to TRBJ2-1; D not certain. Trimming shortened V by 3 bases and J by 10 bases, and 13 bases separated the two germline ends. CDR1 MRHNA and CDR2 SNTAGT come from the germline V gene. The CDR3 consists of 13 residues. CDR3 amino acids: CASSEDDLGEQFF. CDR3 DNA: TGTGCCAGCAGTGAAGACGACCTCGGGGAGCAGTTCTTC.

The rearrangement links TRBV19 to TRBJ2-3; TRBD2 aligns across 15 bases. CDR3 length equals 15 residues. CDR1 and CDR2 from the germline V gene are LNHDA and SQIVND (reference sequence). Losses at the gene ends were 6 bases for V and 8 bases for J; bases not matched to a gene: 6. CDR3 region: CASRSGLAGGSTQYF. As DNA, the CDR3 is TGTGCCAGTAGGAGTGGACTAGCGGGAGGGTCTACGCAGTATTTT. Looking up the rest from reference TRBV19 and TRBJ2-3 gives the full variable domain: DGGITQSPKYLFRKEGQNVTLSCEQNLNHDAMYWYRQDPGQGLRLIYYSQIVNDFQKGDIAEGYSVSREKKESFPLTVTSAQKNPTAFYLCASRSGLAGGSTQYFGPGTRLTVL.

This chain joins TRBV18 and TRBJ1-1, with 7 bases lining up with TRBD1. CDR1 KGHSH and CDR2 LQKENI come from the germline V gene. With V trimmed by 2 bases and J by 1 base, 10 bases remained unmatched. The CDR3 totals 17 residues. CDR3 DNA sequence: TGTGCCAGCTCACCAATTCAGGGGGGATCGGGGAACACTGAAGCTTTCTTT. Encoded protein: CASSPIQGGSGNTEAFF.

The chain links TRBV13 to TRBJ2-3; TRBD2 agrees at 15 bases. With 4 bases clipped from V and 4 bases from J, the junction kept 15 bases outside the gene matches. CDR3 size: 20 residues. The germline gives CDR1 PRHDT, CDR2 FYEKMQ (reference sequence). CDR3 in DNA: TGTGCCAGCAGCTCCTACAAGAGGACTAGCGGGAGGGCCGTCGCAGATACGCAGTATTTT. Encoded protein: CASSSYKRTSGRAVADTQYF.

A few counts support this clone. The V gene is TRBV21-1, the J gene TRBJ1-3; no DNA check was done on the table's D call, TRBD1. TRBV21-1 is tagged as a pseudogene. The CDR3 sequence is 18 residues long. The CDR3 bases are TGTGCCAGCAGCAAAGAGGGGTCGATCTACCCCTCTGGAAACACCATATATTTT. Translation: CASSKEGSIYPSGNTIYF.

The gene calls are TRBV15 and TRBJ2-7; 7 bases align to TRBD1. Unmatched junction bases numbered 11, after V lost 0 bases and J lost 0 bases. The CDR3 totals 18 residues. Germline CDR1 reads LNHNV; CDR2 reads YYDKDF (reference sequence). Written as DNA, the CDR3 is TGTGCCACCAGCAGAGATAGTGCAGGACAGGCGGCCTCCTACGAGCAGTACTTC. Amino acids: CATSRDSAGQAASYEQYF.

The CDR3 protein is CASSLPRGTVMYQETQYF. The CDR3 coding sequence is TGCGCCAGCAGCTTGCCCCGTGGGACAGTTATGTACCAAGAGACCCAGTACTTC. The gene calls are TRBV5-1 and TRBJ2-5, with 7 bases matching TRBD1. The CDR3 is 18 amino acids. Per the germline V gene, CDR1 is SGHRS and CDR2 is YFSETQ. V dropped 1 base and J dropped 0; count of bases not matched to a gene: 12.

The V gene is TRBV11-2, the J gene TRBJ2-1; 7 bases match TRBD2. The J segment lost 10 bases and the V segment lost 7 bases, leaving 13 bases of the junction unmatched. Germline assignment: CDR1 SGHAT and CDR2 FQNNGV. The length of the CDR3 is 14 residues. CDR3 sequence reads: CASKTGGVVTEQFF. As DNA, the CDR3 is TGTGCCAGCAAAACGGGGGGAGTCGTTACGGAGCAGTTCTTC. Full variable domain (rest looked up from reference TRBV11-2 and TRBJ2-1): EAGVAQSPRYKIIEKRQSVAFWCNPISGHATLYWYQQILGQGPKLLIQFQNNGVVDDSQLPKDRFSAERLKGVDSTLKIQPAKLEDSAVYLCASKTGGVVTEQFFGPGTRLTVL.

This sequence joins TRBV5-1 and TRBJ2-3; 7 bases match TRBD2. The ends lost 4 bases at V and 0 bases at J; junction bases unmatched: 8. The CDR3 spans 16 residues. The germline CDR1 and CDR2 sequences are SGHRS and YFSETQ. In nucleotides, the CDR3 is TGCGCCAGCAGCCCCCTAGCGGAAGCTAGCACAGATACGCAGTATTTT. Translation gives CASSPLAEASTDTQYF. The variable domain in full, with the rest retrieved from reference TRBV5-1 and TRBJ2-3, is KAGVTQTPRYLIKTRGQQVTLSCSPISGHRSVSWYQQTPGQGLQFLFEYFSETQRNKGNFPGRFSGRQFSNSRSEMNVSTLELGDSALYLCASSPLAEASTDTQYFGPGTRLTVL.

The J gene is TRBJ2-6, the V gene TRBV6-5, with a tentative D call TRBD1 (6 bases). Germline lookup yields CDR1 MNHEY and CDR2 SVGAGI. The CDR3 totals 15 residues. V lost 5 bases to trimming and J lost 2 bases, with 10 bases between them. CDR3 coding DNA: TGTGCCAGCAGTAACACAGGGACTGGGGCCAACGTCCTGACTTTC. Its protein is CASSNTGTGANVLTF.